One and the same sample provided the 22 T cell receptor beta chains below, sequenced in a study of T cell responses to AZD1222 COVID-19 vaccine. This table comes from immunoSEQ multiplex PCR, and its TCRdb copy is limited to in-frame clones, with some not included. The table lists 140,000 or so clones, roughly 91% of them singletons. Source: peripheral blood, taken 28 days after the second AZD1222 dose. The receptors stem from an adult who received the AZD1222 COVID-19 vaccine.

This clone was detected once. The chain uses TRBV7-2 and TRBJ1-5, with D tentatively TRBD1 (6 bases). The CDR3 spans 13 residues. Germline V lookup: CDR1 SGHTA, CDR2 FQGNSA. V was pared by 4 bases and J by 5 bases, with 9 bases between. The CDR3 nucleotides read TGTGCCAGCAGCTACAGGGTAGATCAGCCCCAGCATTTT. Protein sequence: CASSYRVDQPQHF.

Concerning this clone itself: Other DNA sequences in the same sample also yield this CDR3. The J gene is TRBJ2-7, the V gene TRBV28, with 9 bases matching TRBD1. This CDR3 is 15 amino acids long. Germline V gives CDR1 MDHEN, CDR2 SYDVKM. With 3 bases clipped from V and 6 bases from J, the junction kept 9 bases outside the gene matches. The CDR3 sequence: CASSFERDRVSEQYF. As DNA, the CDR3 is TGTGCCAGCAGTTTCGAGCGGGACAGGGTATCCGAGCAGTACTTC.

The gene calls are TRBV10-1 and TRBJ1-6; D gene ambiguous. From germline, CDR1 is WNHNN and CDR2 SYGVQD (reference sequence). This CDR3 has 15 amino acids. Trimming stripped 1 base from V and 8 bases from J, with 12 bases between. CDR3 in amino acids: CASSEFRTGYSPLHF. DNA of the CDR3: TGCGCCAGCAGTGAGTTCCGGACGGGATATTCACCCCTCCACTTT.

This clone was picked up one time. The chain is built from TRBV6-5 and TRBJ2-3, with D unresolved. Trimming took 7 bases from V and 0 from J, leaving 8 bases between them. The CDR3 consists of 13 residues. CDR1 MNHEY and CDR2 SVGAGI come from the germline V gene. The CDR3 is CASTSLSTDTQYF. The DNA for the CDR3 is TGTGCCAGCACTTCTCTGAGCACAGATACGCAGTATTTT.

The table lists this clone with a count of one. V gene TRBV9 combines with J gene TRBJ2-7; D is possibly TRBD2 (6 bases). The CDR3 is 15 residues long. The V gene's germline CDR1 is SGDLS and CDR2 YYNGEE. Trimming shortened V by 0 bases and J by 3 bases, and 13 bases separated the two germline ends. DNA for the CDR3: TGTGCCAGCAGCGTAGATGGGGCGGGAAACTACGAGCAGTACTTC. This gives the protein CASSVDGAGNYEQYF.

This chain links TRBV5-1 with TRBJ2-1; 11 nucleotides align to TRBD1. V was pared by 0 bases and J by 5 bases, with 13 bases of the junction left unmatched. Looked up from germline, CDR1 is SGHRS and CDR2 is YFSETQ. The length of the CDR3 is 19 residues. CDR3 loop: CASSLEGRPGTGGHNEQFF. CDR3 DNA sequence: TGCGCCAGCAGCTTGGAGGGTAGGCCCGGGACAGGGGGGCACAATGAGCAGTTCTTC.

The gene calls are TRBV5-1 and TRBJ2-5, with D possibly being TRBD1 or TRBD2 (5 bases each). CDR3 length: 15 residues. Per germline, CDR1 SGHRS and CDR2 YFSETQ. The V and J ends lost 4 bases and 5 bases respectively, with 18 bases between them. In nucleotides, the CDR3 is TGCGCCAGCAGCCCCGGGGCCTCCACGAGGGAGACCCAGTACTTC. It encodes CASSPGASTRETQYF.

The chain links TRBV5-4 to TRBJ2-7; 8 positions agree with TRBD1. Germline V lookup: CDR1 SGHNT, CDR2 YYREEE (reference sequence). This CDR3 is 17 amino acids long. V was pared by 4 bases and J by 4 bases, with 16 bases of the junction left unmatched. The CDR3 DNA sequence: TGTGCCAGCAGCCCGGTGATCACAGGGGGGCTCATTTACGAGCAGTACTTC. This translates into CASSPVITGGLIYEQYF.

V is TRBV2 and J is TRBJ2-1; D perhaps matches TRBD2 (6 bases). CDR1 SNHLY and CDR2 FYNNEI come from the germline V gene. Between the trimmed V and J ends, which lost 5 bases and 11 bases, there was a span of 13 bases. This CDR3 has 12 residues. CDR3 coding DNA: TGTGCCAGCAGTACCGGGACTTCTCAGCAGTTCTTC. This codes for CASSTGTSQQFF.

The CDR3 nucleotides are TGCGCCAGCACAAATGGAGACAGGGGGAATTCACCCCTCCACTTT. This gives the protein CASTNGDRGNSPLHF. V and J are TRBV5-1 and TRBJ1-6; TRBD1 aligns across 9 bases. Trimming took 6 bases from V and 7 from J; bases not matched to a gene: 8. Germline CDR1 and CDR2: SGHRS and YFSETQ. The CDR3 spans 15 residues.

A single count supports this clone. The chain carries TRBV5-1 and TRBJ1-2; the D is unclear. CDR3 size: 14 residues. V lost 7 bases, J lost 5 bases, and 18 bases lay in between. Germline CDR1 SGHRS, CDR2 YFSETQ. The CDR3 DNA sequence: TGCGCCAGCCTACCACTACCGGGCCCATATGGCTACACCTTC. This encodes CASLPLPGPYGYTF.

The V call is TRBV5-1, the J call TRBJ1-3; tentatively, D is TRBD1 (5 bases). Trimming removed 0 bases from V and 0 bases from J, with 10 bases in between. CDR3 length equals 16 residues. CDR1 is SGHRS, CDR2 YFSETQ, per germline. The CDR3 DNA reads TGCGCCAGCAGCTTGGAAGGGGCCCGCTCTGGAAACACCATATATTTT. It is translated as CASSLEGARSGNTIYF.

As DNA, the CDR3 is TGTGCCAGCAGATACGAGGGAGCGGGGTCAGATACGCAGTATTTT. Translated, it gives CASRYEGAGSDTQYF. This rearrangement joins TRBV6-5 to TRBJ2-3; 7 nucleotides match TRBD2. The V segment lost 6 bases and the J segment 4 bases; nucleotides outside the gene matches: 10. Looked up from germline, CDR1 is MNHEY and CDR2 is SVGAGI. The CDR3 consists of 15 residues.

The chain carries TRBV12-5 and TRBJ1-2; 11 bases align to TRBD1. Looked up from germline, CDR1 is LGHNT and CDR2 is FRNRAP. The CDR3 is 14 amino acids. With 5 bases clipped from V and 5 bases from J, the junction kept 4 bases outside the gene matches. CDR3: CASGPGQGAYGYTF. The CDR3 DNA sequence: TGTGCTAGTGGTCCCGGACAGGGGGCGTATGGCTACACCTTC.

This CDR3 is CASSPKGGRAYNEQFF. CDR3 nucleotide sequence: TGCGCCAGCAGCCCCAAGGGGGGCAGGGCTTACAATGAGCAGTTCTTC. This chain connects TRBV5-1 to TRBJ2-1; either TRBD1 or TRBD2 may supply D (6 bases each). The germline gives CDR1 SGHRS, CDR2 YFSETQ. V lost 4 bases, J lost 4 bases, and 18 bases lay in between. This CDR3 contains 16 residues.

This chain connects TRBV6-5 to TRBJ1-2; D is uncertain. The CDR3 is 13 amino acids. Germline-derived CDR1 and CDR2 are MNHEY and SVGAGI. The V and J ends lost 2 bases and 4 bases respectively, with 8 bases between them. This CDR3 is CASSYEGSYGYTF. Written as DNA, the CDR3 is TGTGCCAGCAGTTACGAAGGGAGCTATGGCTACACCTTC.

This chain connects TRBV2 to TRBJ2-3; 8 bases line up with TRBD1. The CDR3 contains 14 residues. Germline CDR1 SNHLY, CDR2 FYNNEI. V shed 10 bases, J shed 2 bases, and the junction held 8 bases outside the gene matches. CDR3 amino acids: CATKRTGITDTQYF. The CDR3 region has the DNA TGTGCCACCAAGAGGACAGGGATCACAGATACGCAGTATTTT.

The V gene is TRBV5-1, the J gene TRBJ2-7; the match to TRBD1 covers 7 bases. CDR1 SGHRS and CDR2 YFSETQ come from the germline V gene. The CDR3 contains 14 residues. V shed 5 bases and J 6 bases; nucleotides not matched to a gene: 11. CDR3 protein: CASSGLGQVAEQYF. In DNA, the CDR3 is TGCGCCAGCAGTGGCCTCGGACAGGTCGCCGAGCAGTACTTC.

The chain uses TRBV10-1 and TRBJ1-5; the D gene is possibly TRBD1 (6 bases). Germline assignment: CDR1 WNHNN and CDR2 SYGVQD (reference sequence). The CDR3 spans 15 residues. V shed 6 bases and J shed 2 bases, with 14 bases lying between them. The CDR3 nucleotides read TGCGCCAGCAGCCCCCTGGGGGCTGGCAATCAGCCCCAGCATTTT. This encodes CASSPLGAGNQPQHF.

The V and J genes are TRBV6-6 and TRBJ2-7, with D possibly TRBD2 on 7 matching bases. Per germline, CDR1 MNHNY and CDR2 SVGAGI (reference sequence). V lost 0 bases to trimming and J lost 2 bases, with 11 bases between them. The CDR3 contains 15 residues. CDR3: CASSYSRGGPYEQYF. The CDR3 DNA follows: TGTGCCAGCAGTTACTCGAGGGGGGGTCCCTACGAGCAGTACTTC.

This rearrangement joins TRBV28 to TRBJ2-7; 9 bases fit TRBD1. Losses at the gene ends were 5 bases for V and 4 bases for J; bases not matched to a gene: 15. Germline assignment: CDR1 MDHEN and CDR2 SYDVKM. The CDR3 length is 17 residues. In nucleotides, the CDR3 is TGTGCCAGCAGTCGCCCCGCCGGGGGACAGGGTTTTTACGAGCAGTACTTC. Translating gives CASSRPAGGQGFYEQYF.

This clone was picked up a small number of times. The chain recombines TRBV6-4 with TRBJ1-1, with D unclear. CDR1 MRHNA and CDR2 SNTAGT come from the germline V gene. The CDR3 is 13 residues long. V lost 6 bases to trimming and J lost 3 bases, with 11 bases between them. The CDR3 loop reads CASRLGFYTEAFF. The CDR3 nucleotides are TGTGCCAGCAGGCTAGGGTTTTACACTGAAGCTTTCTTT.